Below are 12 T cell receptor beta chains sequenced from a single sample in a study of shared clonotypes between healthy human individuals. Terminally differentiated effector memory CD45RA+ cells were excluded from the naive CD8 cells, which were CD45RO-negative and positively selected for CCR7. Generated by immunoSEQ multiplex PCR, the TCRdb table keeps only in-frame clones and is missing some. Found here are roughly 2,000,000 clones, about 95% of them singletons; the top ten hold approximately 1%. The sample was naive CD8+ T cells sorted from blood. The receptors here all came from a man younger than 30 in good health.

The chain couples TRBV19 to TRBJ2-2; D ambiguous. Trimming took off 2 bases at V and 7 bases at J, with 8 bases between the two ends. The CDR3 has 13 residues. Germline V CDR1 and CDR2: LNHDA, SQIVND (reference sequence). The DNA of the CDR3 is TGTGCCAGTAGTATATCCCGACACGGGGAGCTGTTTTTT. As protein: CASSISRHGELFF. Full variable domain (missing parts from reference TRBV19 and TRBJ2-2): DGGITQSPKYLFRKEGQNVTLSCEQNLNHDAMYWYRQDPGQGLRLIYYSQIVNDFQKGDIAEGYSVSREKKESFPLTVTSAQKNPTAFYLCASSISRHGELFFGEGSRLTVL.

As DNA, the CDR3 is TGTGCCAGCAGCCCCGGGACAGGGTGGAAAGATACGCAGTATTTT. It specifies CASSPGTGWKDTQYF. The chain is built from TRBV5-4 and TRBJ2-3, with 9 positions matching TRBD1. The CDR3 covers 15 residues. Losses at the gene ends were 4 bases for V and 5 bases for J; bases not matched to a gene: 8. CDR1 is SGHNT, CDR2 YYREEE, per germline (reference sequence).

The J gene is TRBJ1-1, the V gene TRBV29-1, with a weak D call TRBD1 (5 bases). V gave up 5 bases and J gave up 0 bases, with 19 bases separating them. The CDR3 has 16 amino acids. From germline, CDR1 is SQVTM and CDR2 ANQGSEA. The CDR3 bases are TGCAGCGTTTCCCTCCCTGGTACAGGAATGAACACTGAAGCTTTCTTT. It is translated as CSVSLPGTGMNTEAFF.

V gene TRBV2 combines with J gene TRBJ1-1, with D perhaps matching TRBD1 (5 bases). Between the trimmed V and J ends, which lost 5 bases and 6 bases, there was a span of 16 bases. This CDR3 spans 14 amino acids. Looked up from germline, CDR1 is SNHLY and CDR2 is FYNNEI. CDR3 in amino acids: CASSRLVGDPEAFF. The CDR3 DNA sequence: TGTGCCAGCAGTAGATTAGTGGGGGATCCTGAAGCTTTCTTT.

The CDR3 spells CASSLEDTDTQYF. In DNA form, the CDR3 reads TGTGCCAGCAGCTTGGAAGACACAGATACGCAGTATTTT. J is TRBJ2-3 and V is TRBV7-3; D unresolved. CDR1 and CDR2 (germline): SGHTA, FQGTGA. Trimming left V 3 bases short and J 2 bases short, with 6 bases between. The CDR3 is 13 residues long.

V usage is TRBV27 and J usage is TRBJ2-7, with 11 bases identical to TRBD1. Germline V gives CDR1 MNHEY, CDR2 SMNVEV (reference sequence). This CDR3 has 14 amino acids. The ends lost 2 bases at V and 10 bases at J; junction bases unmatched: 7. CDR3 protein: CASSLGTGGFPQYF. CDR3 sequence (DNA): TGTGCCAGCAGTTTAGGGACAGGGGGTTTTCCACAGTACTTC.

The V gene is TRBV6-1, the J gene TRBJ1-1; D is unclear. The CDR3 is 16 residues long. CDR1 and CDR2 (germline): MNHNS, SASEGT. V lost 2 bases to trimming and J lost 0 bases, with 13 bases between them. CDR3 nucleotide sequence: TGTGCCAGCAGTGAATACGGAGGGAGGCTGAACACTGAAGCTTTCTTT. Protein sequence: CASSEYGGRLNTEAFF.

The sample holds one count of this clone. The chain combines TRBV7-2 with TRBJ1-1; D possibly corresponds to TRBD1 (5 bases). The germline CDR1 and CDR2 sequences are SGHTA and FQGNSA. The V end lost 5 bases, the J end lost 5 bases, and 15 bases lay between the germline ends. This CDR3 has 14 residues. The CDR3 DNA reads as TGTGCCAGCAGCCCAACGGGCGGGGCAACTGAAGCTTTCTTT. This translates into CASSPTGGATEAFF.

The genes are TRBV5-4 and TRBJ1-6, with unresolved D. V was trimmed by 7 bases and J by 5 bases, leaving 22 bases between them. Germline V gene lookup returns CDR1 SGHNT and CDR2 YYREEE (reference sequence). CDR3 length: 17 amino acids. This CDR3 reads CASGLPGSHHDNSPLHF. The CDR3 DNA reads TGTGCCAGCGGCCTCCCGGGCTCCCACCACGATAATTCACCCCTCCACTTT. The variable domain in full, with the rest retrieved from reference TRBV5-4 and TRBJ1-6, is ETGVTQSPTHLIKTRGQQVTLRCSSQSGHNTVSWYQQALGQGPQFIFQYYREEENGRGNFPPRFSGLQFPNYSSELNVNALELDDSALYLCASGLPGSHHDNSPLHFGNGTRLTVT.

This sequence joins TRBV5-1 and TRBJ2-2, with a tentative D call TRBD1 (7 bases). Trimming removed 0 bases from V and 5 bases from J, with 20 bases in between. The CDR3 spans 18 residues. Germline CDR1 is SGHRS and CDR2 is YFSETQ. The CDR3 region is CASSLGGGGAPGTGELFF. CDR3 nucleotide sequence: TGCGCCAGCAGCTTGGGCGGAGGGGGCGCCCCCGGTACCGGGGAGCTGTTTTTT.

The gene calls are TRBV5-6 and TRBJ2-2; D is perhaps TRBD1 (5 bases). Germline CDR1 SGHDT, CDR2 YYEEEE. V was trimmed by 3 bases and J by 7 bases, leaving 16 bases between them. This CDR3 comprises 15 residues. The CDR3 reads CASSSPGYYGGELFF. The CDR3, as DNA: TGTGCCAGCAGCTCACCAGGGTATTACGGCGGGGAGCTGTTTTTT.

This chain joins TRBV11-2 and TRBJ1-1, with unresolved D. This CDR3 comprises 15 residues. Trimming took 6 bases from V and 1 from J, leaving 15 bases between them. Germline V gene sequence: CDR1 SGHAT, CDR2 FQNNGV. The CDR3 DNA sequence: TGTGCCAGCAGTTTGACGGGCAGCCCGAACACTGAAGCTTTCTTT. Translation: CASSLTGSPNTEAFF.